This TCR beta chain emerged from a study of blood T cell repertoires in COVID-19. Overall study: Material from acute and convalescent COVID-19 was sourced from the United States, Italy and Spain.

Using immunoSEQ multiplex PCR, the repertoire was profiled, and TCRdb retains in-frame clones only, with some absent. Found here are about 50,000 clones, approximately 85% of them singletons; the top ten hold 12% to 15%. The CDR3 spans 14 residues. CDR1 LNHDA and CDR2 SQIVND come from the germline V gene (reference sequence). V was pared by 0 bases and J by 10 bases, with 5 bases of the junction left unmatched. This TCR was sampled from a human donor in a cohort sampled during active COVID-19. The material sequenced was peripheral blood. V gene TRBV19 combines with J gene TRBJ1-5; 8 bases are shared with TRBD1. The CDR3 region is CASSIEGTGKPQHF. CDR3 in DNA: TGTGCCAGTAGTATAGAAGGGACAGGCAAACCCCAGCATTTT.